This T cell receptor beta chain is from a study of T cell responses to AZD1222 COVID-19 vaccine. The study's findings and limits: It should be noted that donors were predominantly white British and more often female, and clonal diversity was possibly underestimated. The reported proportion of spike-specific TCRs targeting unmutated variant regions was nearly half. At baseline, seropositivity was found in only a handful of AZD1222 recipients. It was only after the peak T cell response that any repertoires were sampled.

As to this clone: Its antigen is not known.

Germline V gene lookup returns CDR1 SGHAT and CDR2 FQDESV (reference sequence). J lost 6 bases, V lost 6 bases, and 4 bases had no gene match. CDR3 length: 14 residues. TCRdb's table, derived via immunoSEQ multiplex PCR, lists solely in-frame clones and lacks some. The sample lists 89,000 or so clones, about 86% occurring once. The sequenced sample was peripheral blood, obtained 28 days after the second AZD1222 dose. The chain carries TRBV11-1 and TRBJ2-1; 11 bases align to TRBD2. The TCR sequence derives from an adult who received the AZD1222 COVID-19 vaccine. CDR3 protein: CASSFGTSGNEQFF. Here the CDR3 DNA reads TGTGCCAGCAGTTTTGGGACTAGCGGCAATGAGCAGTTCTTC.